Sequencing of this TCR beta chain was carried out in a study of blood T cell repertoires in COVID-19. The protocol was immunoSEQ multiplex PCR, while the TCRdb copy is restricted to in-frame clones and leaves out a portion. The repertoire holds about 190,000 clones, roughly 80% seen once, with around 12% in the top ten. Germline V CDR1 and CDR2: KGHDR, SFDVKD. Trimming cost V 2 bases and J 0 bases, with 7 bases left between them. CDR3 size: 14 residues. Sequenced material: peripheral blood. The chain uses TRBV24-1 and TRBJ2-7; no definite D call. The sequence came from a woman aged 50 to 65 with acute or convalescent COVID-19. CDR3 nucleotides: TGTGCCACCAGTGATTCCCGGGTCTCCTACGAGCAGTACTTC. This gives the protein CATSDSRVSYEQYF.